This T cell receptor (beta chain) is from a study of shared clonotypes between healthy human individuals (dated by TCRdb to about 2020). Study-wide context: The cohort included three men and two women between 18 and 49 years of age. For each donor, three plates each were used for CD4 naive and CD4 memory, two plates were used for CD8 naive, and one plate was used for CD8 memory. To estimate repertoire size and how much clonotypes are shared between individuals, the study performed deep sequencing of blood TCR repertoires from a few healthy adults. Different laboratories and diverse techniques were used to prepare libraries and sequence TCR repertoires, to increase sequencing depth and limit assay-specific biases. Per donor, leukapheresis produced somewhere between about 0.9 and 10 billion PBMCs.

Here is what the overall study found, with its caveats: Across a few donors, approximately 4.9% of naive CD4, around 3.5% of naive CD8, approximately 2.5% of memory CD4, and under 0.45% of memory CD8 clonotypes were shared. Incomplete sequencing was indicated by rarefaction of sorted-subset datasets, despite the large sequencing depth. Naive subsets generally had larger estimated clonotype richness than memory subsets did. Sampling was restricted to blood, and TCR repertoires in tissues likely differ from the TCR repertoires found in blood. Because the study included a small number of donors, the genetic and exposure-history diversity represented was limited. Higher generation probabilities were observed for clonotypes shared by all four sorted-subset donors than for non-shared clonotypes. Pairwise subsampling led to the expectation that sequencing depth would affect the degree of clonotype sharing among donors.

Looking up the germline V gene yields CDR1 SGHTA and CDR2 FQGNSA. From V the trimming removes 1 base and from J it removes 6 bases, while the gene matches leave 3 bases of the junction unaccounted for. From cysteine to phenylalanine, the CDR3 is 15 amino acids long. This entry keeps only the CDR3 DNA: 45 bases, framed from base 1. Using the deep immunoSEQ assay, multiplex PCR amplified TCR CDR3 regions from genomic DNA. For each cell subset, the extracted genomic DNA was distributed evenly across all wells of several immunoSEQ 96-well plates, and each plate served as one replicate. For sorted subsets, each replicate PCR was loaded with roughly 0.2 ug genomic DNA, equivalent to about 30,000 T cell genomes. The purified libraries were quantified using a Qubit 3.0 fluorometer, sized with a Bioanalyzer 2100, and then quantified again using the KAPA Library Quantification kit. Each immunoSEQ 96-well plate was sequenced on its own single-read 150-cycle Illumina NextSeq 550 flow cell. The authors' pipeline ran thus. Because the immunoSEQ output included only junctional sequences and no quality scores, the filtering could not be the same as the filtering used for full-length reads. Sequences were annotated with PyIR, a Python wrapper for IgBLAST v1.9, and V/J genes and CDR3 were assigned using IMGT germline references. Reads were removed for weak V/J assignments (E-value above 1e-6), missing CDR3, stop codons, out-of-frame junctions, or ambiguous translated residues. A V3J clonotype was defined by an identical inferred V gene, J gene, and CDR3 amino acid sequence. Percentage overlap between repertoires was computed as shared unique clonotypes divided by the size of the smaller repertoire. Richness of each repertoire was evaluated using RTK rarefaction, the Chao1 estimator, and Recon v2.1 estimates of unobserved clonotypes. OLGA was used to compute generation probabilities for all TCRbeta clonotypes that the gDNA method yielded from a handful of donors. TCRdb limited this immuneACCESS table to in-frame rearrangements with V and J called. A share of clones is missing; checked studies link under half to unresolved V genes, and the rest is unexplained. Clone size and the V and J calls come from that table; the DNA yielded D and trimming. Counted in this sample were some 2,000,000 clones; roughly 95% of them appeared once. The ten largest clones add up to around 0.13% of the sample.

The donors were healthy, HIV-negative adults who had no recently reported acute infections or vaccinations. All donors were Caucasian adults living in Nashville, Tennessee, USA. CD4+ T cells were enriched through magnetic negative selection, after which naive cells were positively selected on CD45RA and the remaining negative fraction served as the memory subset. Blood was collected by leukapheresis, and PBMCs were isolated by Ficoll-Histopaque density gradient centrifugation and then cryopreserved in liquid nitrogen vapor phase. Purity and quantity of every magnetically sorted T cell population were checked by analytical flow cytometry. From each sorted fraction, genomic DNA was isolated and quantified by UV absorbance on a Nanodrop 2000c. The count of this clone is one. Its antigen is unknown. No base quality information exists; no much larger clone differs at one position.

Source material: naive CD4+ T cells sorted from blood. The cell subset or site label, read with the paper, signifies: CD45RA+ positively selected. The receptor comes from a man younger than 35 in good health. The chain couples TRBV7-2 to TRBJ2-1, with 10 bases in between that match TRBD2. The nucleotides are TGTGCCAGCAGCTTAGTTGGGACTAGCGTCAATGAGCAGTTCTTC. Translated, it reads CASSLVGTSVNEQFF.